Following are 3 T cell receptor beta chains from one sample sequenced in a study of cytomegalovirus exposure and HLA in healthy donors. Profiling relied on immunoSEQ multiplex PCR, and the TCRdb table lists in-frame clones only, not all of them. The table includes approximately 200,000 clones, about 86% detected once. The source material was PBMCs. These TCRs come from a woman between 18 and 29 years old in good health and CMV-seronegative.

The rearrangement joins TRBV2 to TRBJ1-6; TRBD1 aligns across 8 bases. There are 15 residues in the CDR3. The V gene's germline CDR1 is SNHLY and CDR2 FYNNEI. V shed 6 bases and J 9 bases; nucleotides not matched to a gene: 10. CDR3 sequence reads: CASSTDRGNISPLHF. CDR3 nucleotide sequence: TGTGCCAGCAGCACCGACAGGGGTAACATTTCACCCCTCCACTTT.

The V call is TRBV29-1, the J call TRBJ2-5; 8 bases align to TRBD2. The CDR3 spans 14 residues. The germline V gene encodes CDR1 SQVTM and CDR2 ANQGSEA. The CDR3 here is CTFGGGRLWETQYF. As DNA, the CDR3 is TGCACCTTCGGGGGGGGGCGCTTGTGGGAGACCCAGTACTTC.

This sequence joins TRBV6-6 and TRBJ2-2; possibly TRBD2 for D (8 bases). The V end was cut by 6 bases, the J end by 4 bases, with 18 bases between. CDR1 and CDR2 from the germline V gene are MNHNY and SVGAGI (reference sequence). This CDR3 has 16 amino acids. This CDR3 is CASSLQGTRSTGELFF. The CDR3 nucleotides are TGTGCCAGCAGCTTACAGGGGACTAGGAGCACCGGGGAGCTGTTTTTT.